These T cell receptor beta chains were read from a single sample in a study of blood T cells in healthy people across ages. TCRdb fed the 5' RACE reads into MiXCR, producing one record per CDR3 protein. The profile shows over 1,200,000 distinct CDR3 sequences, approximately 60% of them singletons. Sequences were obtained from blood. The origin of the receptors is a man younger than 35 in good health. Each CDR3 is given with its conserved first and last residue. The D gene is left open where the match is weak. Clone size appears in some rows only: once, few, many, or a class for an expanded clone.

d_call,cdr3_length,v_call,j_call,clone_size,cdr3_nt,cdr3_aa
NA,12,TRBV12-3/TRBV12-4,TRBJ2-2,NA,TGTGCCAGCAGAATCAACACCGGGGAGCTGTTTTTT,CASRINTGELFF
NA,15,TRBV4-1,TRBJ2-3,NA,TGCGCCAGCAGCCAAGTGGCGCCCAGGACAGATACGCAGTATTTT,CASSQVAPRTDTQYF
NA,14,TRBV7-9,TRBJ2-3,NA,TGTGCCAGCAGCTCAACTAGACCAGGGGCTCCGCAGTATTTT,CASSSTRPGAPQYF
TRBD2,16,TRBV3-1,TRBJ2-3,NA,TGTGCCAGCAGAAGGACTAGCGGGAGCCCCACAGATACGCAGTATTTT,CASRRTSGSPTDTQYF
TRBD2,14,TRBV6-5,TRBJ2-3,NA,TGTGCCAGCCCCGCTAGCGGGAGGACAGATACGCAGTATTTT,CASPASGRTDTQYF
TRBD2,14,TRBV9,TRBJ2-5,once,TGTGCCAGCAGCATAGACGGACTAGAAGAGACCCAGTACTTC,CASSIDGLEETQYF
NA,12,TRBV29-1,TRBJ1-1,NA,TGCAGCGTTGAAGAAGGGGGTGATCCAGCTTTCTTT,CSVEEGGDPAFF
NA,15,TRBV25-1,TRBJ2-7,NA,TGTGCCAGTTCGAGACTTGGGGGCGGAATTTACGAGCAGTACTTC,CASSRLGGGIYEQYF
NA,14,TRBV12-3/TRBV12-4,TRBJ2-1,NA,TGTGCCAGCAGTTCCCCCTCCCCGAAGGATGAGCAGTTCTTC,CASSSPSPKDEQFF
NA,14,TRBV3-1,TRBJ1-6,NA,TGTGCCAGCAGCCAAGATCAGGTAGTTTCACCCCTCCACTTT,CASSQDQVVSPLHF
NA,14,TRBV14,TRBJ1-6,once,TGTGCCAGCAGCAACAGGGTAGAATGGTCACCCCTCCACTTT,CASSNRVEWSPLHF
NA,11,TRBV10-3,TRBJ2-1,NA,TGTGCCATCGAGGGACACAATGAGCAGTTCTTC,CAIEGHNEQFF
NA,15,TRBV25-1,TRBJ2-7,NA,TGTGCCAGCAGTGAATCGGGTCAGGCGGCCTCCGAGCAGTACTTC,CASSESGQAASEQYF
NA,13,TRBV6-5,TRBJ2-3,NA,TGTGCCAGCACGATCGGACGAACAGATACGCAGTATTTT,CASTIGRTDTQYF
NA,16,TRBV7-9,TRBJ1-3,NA,TGTGCCAGCAGCTTAGTCGGAGGGGATACTGGAAACACCATATATTTT,CASSLVGGDTGNTIYF
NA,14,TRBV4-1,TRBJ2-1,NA,TGCGCCAGCAGCCAGGTGGACTCCTACAATGGGCAGTTCTTC,CASSQVDSYNGQFF
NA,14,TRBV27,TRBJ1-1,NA,TGTGCCAGCAGTGGACAGAATAAGAACACTGAAGCTTTCTTT,CASSGQNKNTEAFF
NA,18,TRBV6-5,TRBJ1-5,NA,TGTGCCAGCAGTTACTCGCTGCCCGGCAGCTCCGGAGATCAGCCCCAGCATTTT,CASSYSLPGSSGDQPQHF
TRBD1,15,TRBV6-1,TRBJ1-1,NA,TGTGCCAGCAGTGCGGCAGGGGGGGGGAACACTGAAGCTTTCTTT,CASSAAGGGNTEAFF
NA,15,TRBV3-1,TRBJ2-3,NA,TGTGCCAGCAGCCAAGCATCGGCGTACACAGATACGCAGTATTTT,CASSQASAYTDTQYF
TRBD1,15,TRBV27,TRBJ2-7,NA,TGTGCCAGCAGTCTACGGGGACAGGTGCCTTCCGAGCAGTACTTC,CASSLRGQVPSEQYF
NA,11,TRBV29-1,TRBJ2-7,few,TGCAGCGTCCGGGACAATAAAGAGCAGTACTTC,CSVRDNKEQYF
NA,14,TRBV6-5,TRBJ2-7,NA,TGTGCCAGCACCCGAAACCGAGGAGGGTACGAGCAGTACTTC,CASTRNRGGYEQYF
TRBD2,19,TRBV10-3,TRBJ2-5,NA,TGTGCCATCAGTGAGTCGACTCTGGCGCGGGGGAGAGACCAAGAGACCCAGTACTTC,CAISESTLARGRDQETQYF
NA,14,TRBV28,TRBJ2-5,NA,TGTGCCAGCAGTAGTAGCGTCATCCAAGAGACCCAGTACTTC,CASSSSVIQETQYF
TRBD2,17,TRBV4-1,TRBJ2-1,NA,TGCGCCAGCAGCCAAAATCGGGGGGTTAGCTCCTACAATGAGCAGTTCTTC,CASSQNRGVSSYNEQFF
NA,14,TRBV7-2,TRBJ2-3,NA,TGTGCCAGCAGCTTAGGGTCAGCCACAGATACGCAGTATTTT,CASSLGSATDTQYF
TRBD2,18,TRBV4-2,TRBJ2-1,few,TGTGCCAGCAGCCAAGATTCCCGGGAGGCGTCCTCCTACAATGAGCAGTTCTTC,CASSQDSREASSYNEQFF
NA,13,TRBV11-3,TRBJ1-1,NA,TGTGCCAGCAGCTTAAAGGGGAATGCTGAAGCTTTCTTT,CASSLKGNAEAFF
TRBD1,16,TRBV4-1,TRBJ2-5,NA,TGCGCCAGCAGTCATCTTAGGGACAGGGGGACAGAGACCCAGTACTTC,CASSHLRDRGTETQYF
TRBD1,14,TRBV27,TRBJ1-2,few,TGTGCCAGCAGTTTCGGAACAGGGGACTATGGCTACACCTTC,CASSFGTGDYGYTF
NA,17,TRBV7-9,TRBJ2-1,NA,TGTGCCAGCAGCTTAGGCCCACAGGCCGCCAAAGGGGATGAGCAGTTCTTC,CASSLGPQAAKGDEQFF
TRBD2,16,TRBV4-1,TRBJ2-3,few,TGCGCCAGCAGCCTAACCGGGACTAGCGCCACAGATACGCAGTATTTT,CASSLTGTSATDTQYF
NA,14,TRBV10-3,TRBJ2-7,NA,TGTGCCATCAGTGAAACAGGGCCGGACTACGAGCAGTACTTC,CAISETGPDYEQYF
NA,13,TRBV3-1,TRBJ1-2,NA,TGTGCCAGCGAACCTCTTGAAGGGTTCGGCTACACCTTC,CASEPLEGFGYTF
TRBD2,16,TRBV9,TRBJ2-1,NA,TGTGCCAGCATGGCGGGATTAGCGGGAGTTTCCAATGAGCAGTTCTTC,CASMAGLAGVSNEQFF
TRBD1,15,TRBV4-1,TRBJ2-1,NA,TGCGCCAGCAGCCGGCCCCCGGGACAGCTGGATGAGCAGTTCTTC,CASSRPPGQLDEQFF
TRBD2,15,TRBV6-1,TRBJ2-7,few,TGTGCCAGCAGTGAGGTGACTAGCGGGACCTACGAGCAGTACTTC,CASSEVTSGTYEQYF
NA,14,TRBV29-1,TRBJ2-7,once,TGCAGCGTCGCAGGGGAGGGTTGGCCCTACGAGCAGTACTTC,CSVAGEGWPYEQYF
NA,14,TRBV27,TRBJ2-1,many,TGCGCCAGCAGCTTACAGGGCCTTTACAATGAGCAGTTCTTC,CASSLQGLYNEQFF